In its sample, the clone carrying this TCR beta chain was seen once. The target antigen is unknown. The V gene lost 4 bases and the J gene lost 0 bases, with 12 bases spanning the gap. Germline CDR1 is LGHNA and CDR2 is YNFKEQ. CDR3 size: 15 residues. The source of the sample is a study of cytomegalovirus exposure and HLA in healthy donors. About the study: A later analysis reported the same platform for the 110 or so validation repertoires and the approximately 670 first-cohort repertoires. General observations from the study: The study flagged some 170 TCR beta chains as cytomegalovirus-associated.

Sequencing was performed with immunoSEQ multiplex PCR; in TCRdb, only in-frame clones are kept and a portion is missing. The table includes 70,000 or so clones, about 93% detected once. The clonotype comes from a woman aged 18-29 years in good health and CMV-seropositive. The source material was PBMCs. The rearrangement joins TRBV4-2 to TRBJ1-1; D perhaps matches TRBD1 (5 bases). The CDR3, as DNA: TGTGCCAGCAGCCGAATGACAGATATGAACACTGAAGCTTTCTTT. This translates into CASSRMTDMNTEAFF.